This passage covers 18 T cell receptor beta chains from one sample sequenced in a study of CD8 T cells in Susac syndrome (dated by TCRdb to the late 2010s). The library relied on the immunoSEQ multiplex PCR assay. RNA was extracted using the RNeasy kit, and roughly 0.5 to 1 ug of the RNA was reverse transcribed with random hexamers. The raw public reads went through TCRdb reprocessing: fastp at Q25, MiXCR clone calling, in-frame beta chains kept. Every CDR3 protein is listed once, alongside the most common genes and DNA of its rows. This sample comprises some 450,000 distinct CDR3 sequences, more than 70% of them detected only once. Clones ranked in the top ten supply roughly 0.1% of the sample. The sequenced sample consisted of CD8+ T cells from PBMCs. The receptors originated from a human donor with multiple sclerosis.

This chain uses TRBV29-1 with TRBJ2-7, with TRBD1 identical over 8 bases. The V and J ends lost 6 bases and 5 bases, in that order; junction bases with no gene match: 9. Germline V gene data show CDR1 as SQVTM and CDR2 as ANQGSEA. The CDR3 length is 13 residues. CDR3 sequence: CSVDWTGQDEQYF. The CDR3, as DNA: TGCAGCGTCGACTGGACAGGGCAAGACGAGCAGTACTTC.

The chain joins TRBV6-2 or TRBV6-3 to TRBJ2-2; TRBD2 aligns across 9 bases. From germline, CDR1 is MNHEY and CDR2 SVGEGT. This CDR3 region has 16 residues. J lost 6 bases, V lost 0 bases, and 5 bases had no gene match. Here the CDR3 reads CASSYSGGRAPGELFF. The CDR3 nucleotides read TGTGCCAGCAGTTACTCTGGCGGGAGGGCCCCCGGGGAGCTGTTTTTT.

V and J are TRBV30 and TRBJ1-1; 7 bases line up with TRBD1. The V segment lost 3 bases and the J segment 6 bases; nucleotides outside the gene matches: 10. The CDR3 is 14 residues long. The germline gives CDR1 GTSNPN, CDR2 SVGIG (reference sequence). The CDR3 region is CAWSPVGTESEAFF. CDR3 nucleotides: TGTGCCTGGAGCCCGGTGGGGACAGAGTCTGAAGCTTTCTTT.

The sample holds one count of this clonotype. This chain links TRBV29-1 with TRBJ1-3; a weak D match, TRBD1 (6 bases). Germline V gene lookup returns CDR1 SQVTM and CDR2 ANQGSEA. The CDR3 consists of 13 residues. V lost 7 bases, J lost 4 bases, and 14 bases lay in between. CDR3 sequence (DNA): TGCAGCGGACTACAGGGAGACGGAAACACCATATATTTT. Translating gives CSGLQGDGNTIYF.

The V call is TRBV11-2, the J call TRBJ2-7, with unresolved D. Germline V CDR1 and CDR2: SGHAT, FQNNGV. The CDR3 covers 14 residues. Trimming took 1 base from V and 4 from J, leaving 11 bases between them. The CDR3 nucleotides are TGTGCCAGCAGCTTAGGACCTGAGTCGTACGAGCAGTACTTC. It translates to CASSLGPESYEQYF.

This chain uses TRBV12-3 or TRBV12-4 with TRBJ1-2; D is uncertain. Trimming took 5 bases from V and 7 from J, leaving 11 bases between them. The CDR3 covers 12 residues. CDR3 bases: TGTGCCAGCAGTCCCTCGCTGGCTGGCTACACCTTC. This codes for CASSPSLAGYTF.

The J gene is TRBJ2-1, the V gene TRBV14; the match to TRBD2 covers 7 bases. This CDR3 comprises 13 residues. Germline V gene sequence: CDR1 SGHDN, CDR2 FVKESK. V lost 8 bases, J lost 3 bases, and 4 bases stayed unmatched. CDR3 DNA sequence: TGTGCCAGCGCGCAGCGGGGCTACAATGAGCAGTTCTTC. Translating gives CASAQRGYNEQFF.

V gene TRBV6-5 combines with J gene TRBJ2-3, with TRBD2 identical over 10 bases. The CDR3 is 15 amino acids. J was trimmed by 0 bases and V by 6 bases; bases with no gene match: 3. Germline CDR1 MNHEY, CDR2 SVGAGI. The CDR3 DNA reads TGTGCCAGCAGCAGCGGGGGGGCTAGCACAGATACGCAGTATTTT. As protein: CASSSGGASTDTQYF.

The V gene is TRBV2, the J gene TRBJ2-3; the D gene is possibly TRBD2 (6 bases). V lost 9 bases to trimming and J lost 1 base, with 8 bases between them. CDR1 SNHLY and CDR2 FYNNEI come from the germline V gene. The CDR3 is 12 amino acids. The CDR3 spells CARRERTDTQYF. The CDR3 DNA reads TGTGCCAGACGGGAGCGCACAGATACGCAGTATTTT.

The chain employs TRBV6-1 and TRBJ2-1; 9 bases align to TRBD1. V shed 7 bases, J shed 6 bases, and the junction held 4 bases outside the gene matches. The germline V gene encodes CDR1 MNHNS and CDR2 SASEGT. The CDR3 length is 13 residues. Written as DNA, the CDR3 is TGTGCCAGCACTCACAGGGGGCGCAATGAGCAGTTCTTC. Translation gives CASTHRGRNEQFF.

The chain links TRBV7-2 to TRBJ2-2, with 9 bases aligning to TRBD1. The germline CDR1 and CDR2 sequences are SGHTA and FQGNSA. The CDR3 spans 15 residues. The junction had 5 bases not matched to a gene; V was cut back by 4 bases and J by 5 bases. The CDR3 DNA sequence: TGTGCCAGCAGCTCCGTCGACAGGGGGACCGGGGAGCTGTTTTTT. Translation: CASSSVDRGTGELFF.

The V and J genes are TRBV6-1 and TRBJ1-1; the match to TRBD1 covers 9 bases. Trimming removed 3 bases from V and 10 bases from J; junction bases left unmatched: 12. Germline loops: CDR1 MNHNS, CDR2 SASEGT. CDR3 size: 15 residues. The CDR3 DNA reads as TGTGCCAGCAGTGACTTTTTTTCGGGGGGACAGGGAGCTTTCTTT. It specifies CASSDFFSGGQGAFF.

This chain uses TRBV27 with TRBJ2-7, with D possibly TRBD1 on 6 matching bases. The CDR3 spans 14 residues. Germline V gene lookup returns CDR1 MNHEY and CDR2 SMNVEV (reference sequence). V gave up 4 bases and J gave up 3 bases, with 13 bases separating them. The CDR3 sequence is CASSSRQVHYEQYF. The DNA of the CDR3 is TGTGCCAGCAGTTCTAGACAGGTCCACTACGAGCAGTACTTC.

This clonotype has a single count. V usage is TRBV9 and J usage is TRBJ2-1; TRBD1 or TRBD2 may be the D gene (5 bases each). CDR3 length: 16 amino acids. Germline V lookup: CDR1 SGDLS, CDR2 YYNGEE. V was trimmed by 1 base and J by 2 bases, leaving 13 bases between them. The CDR3 nucleotides read TGTGCCAGCAGCGTATCGGGGCTTGTGGCCTACAATGAGCAGTTCTTC. It codes for CASSVSGLVAYNEQFF.

The chain combines TRBV9 with TRBJ2-1; 11 nucleotides align to TRBD1. The CDR3 is 17 residues long. CDR1 is SGDLS and CDR2 is YYNGEE in the germline V gene. J was trimmed by 12 bases and V by 3 bases; bases with no gene match: 17. The CDR3 region has the DNA TGTGCCAGCAGCGGCCCCCGGGACAGGGGGGATCCGGTTGTGCAGTTCTTC. Residues: CASSGPRDRGDPVVQFF.

The chain couples TRBV15 to TRBJ2-2; D uncertain. V gave up 1 base and J gave up 5 bases, with 14 bases separating them. CDR3 length equals 16 residues. Germline V gene sequence: CDR1 LNHNV, CDR2 YYDKDF (reference sequence). CDR3 nucleotides: TGTGCCACCAGCAGAGGACCCGGTCTGGGAACCGGGGAGCTGTTTTTT. Encoded protein: CATSRGPGLGTGELFF.

V usage is TRBV12-3 or TRBV12-4 and J usage is TRBJ1-3, with D hard to call. V shed 9 bases and J shed 7 bases, with 13 bases lying between them. The CDR3 extends over 12 amino acids. The DNA for the CDR3 is TGTGCCAGTAAGTCGGCTGCGAACACCATATATTTT. Its translation: CASKSAANTIYF.

The chain uses TRBV18 and TRBJ2-1; 8 bases fit TRBD1. Germline V lookup: CDR1 KGHSH, CDR2 LQKENI. The CDR3 spans 15 residues. Trimming removed 4 bases from V and 2 bases from J; junction bases left unmatched: 4. The CDR3 loop reads CASSRDRLAYNEQFF. The CDR3 bases are TGTGCCAGCTCACGGGACAGGCTTGCCTACAATGAGCAGTTCTTC.